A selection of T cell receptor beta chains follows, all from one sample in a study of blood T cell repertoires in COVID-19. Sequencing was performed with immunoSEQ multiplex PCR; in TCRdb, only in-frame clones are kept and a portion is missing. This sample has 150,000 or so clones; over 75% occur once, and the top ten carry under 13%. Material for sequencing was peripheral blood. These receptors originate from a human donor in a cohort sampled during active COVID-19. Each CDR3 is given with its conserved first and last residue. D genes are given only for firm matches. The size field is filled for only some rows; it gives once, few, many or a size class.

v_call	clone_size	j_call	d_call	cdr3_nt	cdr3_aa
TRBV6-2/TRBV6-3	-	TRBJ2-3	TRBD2	TGTGCCAGCAGTTACGGACTAGCGGGAGATACGCAGTATTTT	CASSYGLAGDTQYF
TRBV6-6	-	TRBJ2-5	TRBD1	TGTGCCAGCAGTTACGGGACAGGGCAAGAGACCCAGTACTTC	CASSYGTGQETQYF
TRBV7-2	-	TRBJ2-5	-	TGTGCCAGCAGCCCCCCCGCGCCCCCGACCCAGTACTTC	CASSPPAPPTQYF
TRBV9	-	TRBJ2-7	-	TGTGCCAGCAGCGTAGCGGACAACTACGAGCAGTACTTC	CASSVADNYEQYF
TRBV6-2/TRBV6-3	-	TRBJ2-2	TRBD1	TGTGCCAGCAGTGACAGGGGGTACACCGGGGAGCTGTTTTTT	CASSDRGYTGELFF
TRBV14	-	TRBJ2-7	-	TGTGCCAGCAGCCAAGAACGGGGAGCCTACGAGCAGTACTTC	CASSQERGAYEQYF
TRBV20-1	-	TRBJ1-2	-	TGCAGTGCTAGTGGCGGGGGAGGAAAGGGACCCGCTAACTATGGCTACACCTTC	CSASGGGGKGPANYGYTF
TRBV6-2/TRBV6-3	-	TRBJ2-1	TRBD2	TGTGCCAGCAGTTACGAACTAGCGGGTTACAATGAGCAGTTCTTC	CASSYELAGYNEQFF
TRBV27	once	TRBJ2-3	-	TGTGCCAGCAGGATATACGGGACTCCCAGCACAGATACGCAGTATTTT	CASRIYGTPSTDTQYF
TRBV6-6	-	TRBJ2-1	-	TGTGCCAGCAGCCGGAATGAGCAGTTCTTC	CASSRNEQFF
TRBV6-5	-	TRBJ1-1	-	TGTGCCAGCAGTTACATGGGAGACCGGGAAGCTTTCTTT	CASSYMGDREAFF
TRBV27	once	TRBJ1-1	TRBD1	TGTGCCAGCACCATGTACAGGGGGAACACTGAAGCTTTCTTT	CASTMYRGNTEAFF
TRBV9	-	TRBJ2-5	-	TGTGCCAGCAGCGTAGCGACGGGAGAAGAGACCCAGTACTTC	CASSVATGEETQYF
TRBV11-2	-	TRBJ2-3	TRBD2	TGTGCCAGCAGCCGAACCTTTAGCGGGAGGGACGCAGATACGCAGTATTTT	CASSRTFSGRDADTQYF
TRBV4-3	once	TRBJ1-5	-	TGCGCCAGCAGCCAAGAAACGGGGTTTGGCAATCAGCCCCAGCATTTT	CASSQETGFGNQPQHF
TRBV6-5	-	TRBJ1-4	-	TGTGCCAGCAGTTACGGGGAGCAGTTTAATGAAAAACTGTTTTTT	CASSYGEQFNEKLFF
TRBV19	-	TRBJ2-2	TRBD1	TGTGCCAGTAGTATGATGGACAGGATACACACCGGGGAGCTGTTTTTT	CASSMMDRIHTGELFF
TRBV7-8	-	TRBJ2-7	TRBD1	TGTGCCAGCAGCTTAGTCATGGGACAGAGTAGCTCCTACGAGCAGTACTTC	CASSLVMGQSSSYEQYF
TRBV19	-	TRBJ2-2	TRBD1	TGTGCCGGGAAGAGAACAGGGGGCCCCGGGGAGCTGTTTTTT	CAGKRTGGPGELFF
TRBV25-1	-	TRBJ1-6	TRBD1	TGTGCCAGCAGTGACCGGGACAGGGGTTTTAATTCACCCCTCCACTTT	CASSDRDRGFNSPLHF
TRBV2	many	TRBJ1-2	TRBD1	TGTGCCAGCAGTGTCGGACAGGGCGGATATGGCTACACCTTC	CASSVGQGGYGYTF
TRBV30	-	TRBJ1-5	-	TGTGCCTACGGCCGGGGGGCAGGCAATCAGCCCCAGCATTTT	CAYGRGAGNQPQHF
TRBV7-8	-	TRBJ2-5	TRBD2	TGTGCCAGCAGCTTATCTAGCGGGAGGGCCGGTGAGACCCAGTACTTC	CASSLSSGRAGETQYF
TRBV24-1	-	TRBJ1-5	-	TGTGCCACCAGTGATTTTGGGGAGCGGTCCCAGCATTTT	CATSDFGERSQHF
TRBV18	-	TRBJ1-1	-	TGTGCCAGCTCACCCTTCGGTGGGGAGTCGAACACTGAAGCTTTCTTT	CASSPFGGESNTEAFF
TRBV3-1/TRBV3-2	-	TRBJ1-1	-	TGTGCCAGCAGCCCGAGCGAAAACACTGAAGCTTTCTTT	CASSPSENTEAFF
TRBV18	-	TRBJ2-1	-	TGTGCCAGCTCACCACCGGCGGGCTACAATGAGCAGTTCTTC	CASSPPAGYNEQFF
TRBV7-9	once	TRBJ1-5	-	TGTGCCAGCAGCTTACTGTGGGGGACACAAAATCAGCCCCAGCATTTT	CASSLLWGTQNQPQHF
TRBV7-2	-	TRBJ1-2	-	TGTGCCAGCAGCTTAAGAGGGATCCCTAGTAGCTACACCTTC	CASSLRGIPSSYTF
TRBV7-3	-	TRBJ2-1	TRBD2	TGTGCCAGCAGCATAGGGACTAGCGGGAGTAGATTGATGCAGTTCTTC	CASSIGTSGSRLMQFF
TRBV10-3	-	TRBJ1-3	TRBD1	TGTGCCATCAGTGTCCTGGGACAGACGAGCTCTGGAAACACCATATATTTT	CAISVLGQTSSGNTIYF
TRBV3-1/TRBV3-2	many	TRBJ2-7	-	TGTGCCAGCAGCCGTAACACCTACGAGCAGTACTTC	CASSRNTYEQYF
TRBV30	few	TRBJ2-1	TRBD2	TGTGCCTGGAGTGTGACTAGCGGGGGGGCGGATGAGCAGTTCTTC	CAWSVTSGGADEQFF
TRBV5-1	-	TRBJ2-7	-	TGCGCCAGCAGCTTGGGACACGAACCCTACGAGCAGTACTTC	CASSLGHEPYEQYF
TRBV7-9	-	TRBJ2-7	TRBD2	TGTGCCAGCAGCCGCGGACTAGCGGGATCCAATTCCGAGCAGTACTTC	CASSRGLAGSNSEQYF
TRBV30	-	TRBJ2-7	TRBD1	TGTGCCTGGGGGGGACAGTCCTACGAGCAGTACTTC	CAWGGQSYEQYF
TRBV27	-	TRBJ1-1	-	TGTGCCAGCAGTTTAGAGATGAACACTGAAGCTTTCTTT	CASSLEMNTEAFF
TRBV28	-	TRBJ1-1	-	TGTGCCAGCATCCCGTCGGGTAGGGGCACTGAAGCTTTCTTT	CASIPSGRGTEAFF
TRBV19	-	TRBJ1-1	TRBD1	TGTGCCAGTAGTATACACCCACCGGGACAGGGGGCGTTGACTGAAGCTTTCTTT	CASSIHPPGQGALTEAFF
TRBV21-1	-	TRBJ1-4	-	TGTGCCAGCAGCAAAGCGGACTCCCCAACTAATGAAAAACTGTTTTTT	CASSKADSPTNEKLFF
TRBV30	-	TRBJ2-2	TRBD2	TGTGCCTGGAGGGCTAGCGGGAGGACTCTGACCGGGGAGCTGTTTTTT	CAWRASGRTLTGELFF
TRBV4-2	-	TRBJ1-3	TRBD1	TGTGCCAGCAGCCCCGGACAGGGCACCCTGGCGAACACCATATATTTT	CASSPGQGTLANTIYF
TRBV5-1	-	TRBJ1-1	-	TGCGCCAGCAGCTTACGAGGCCAGAACACTGAAGCTTTCTTT	CASSLRGQNTEAFF
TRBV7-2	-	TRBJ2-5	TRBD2	TGTGCCAGCAGCTTCGCGGGGGGCGGGGGAGAGACCCAGTACTTC	CASSFAGGGGETQYF
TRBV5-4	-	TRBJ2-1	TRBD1	TGTGCCAGCAGCTTTCCAGGACAGGGAGACTTTGAGCAGTTCTTC	CASSFPGQGDFEQFF
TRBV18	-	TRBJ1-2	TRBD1	TGTGCCAGCTCACCATTAGTAGGGACAGATTATGGCTACACCTTC	CASSPLVGTDYGYTF
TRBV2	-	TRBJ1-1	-	TGTGCCAGCAGGGGCCGTATGAACACTGAAGCTTTCTTT	CASRGRMNTEAFF
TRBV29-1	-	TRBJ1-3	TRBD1	TGCAGCGTTCGAGGGAGTTCCGGGACAGACACCATATATTTT	CSVRGSSGTDTIYF
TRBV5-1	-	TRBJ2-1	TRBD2	TGCGCCAGCAGGCTAGCGGGAGCTAACTACAATGAGCAGTTCTTC	CASRLAGANYNEQFF
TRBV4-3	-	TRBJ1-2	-	TGCGCCAGCAGCCAAGATGGGGGGGGATCGGGGGCGAACTATGGCTACACCTTC	CASSQDGGGSGANYGYTF
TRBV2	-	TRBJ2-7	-	TGTGCCAGCAGTTCACAGGGTGGGTTTTCCGAGCAGTACTTC	CASSSQGGFSEQYF
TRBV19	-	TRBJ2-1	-	TGTGCCAGTAGTCTCCCCCCAGGTAGCTCTTTACAGGATGAGCAGTTCTTC	CASSLPPGSSLQDEQFF
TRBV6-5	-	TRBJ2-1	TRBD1	TGTGCCAGCAGTTACATCGGGGACAGGGGGCTGAATGAGCAGTTCTTC	CASSYIGDRGLNEQFF
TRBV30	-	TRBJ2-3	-	TGTGCCTGGAGCGTCAGGAGCACAGATACGCAGTATTTT	CAWSVRSTDTQYF
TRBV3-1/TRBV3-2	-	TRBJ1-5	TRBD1	TGTGCCAGCAGCCCTGGACAGGGGAATCAGCCCCAGCATTTT	CASSPGQGNQPQHF
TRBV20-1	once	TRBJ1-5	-	TGCAGTGCTAGTGTAATCAATCAGCCCCAGCATTTT	CSASVINQPQHF
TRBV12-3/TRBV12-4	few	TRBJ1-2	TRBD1	TGTGCCACCTCGGACAGGGGTGACTATGGCTACACCTTC	CATSDRGDYGYTF
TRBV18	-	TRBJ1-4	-	TGTGCCAGCTCGATTGGGGCGAGGAGTGAAAAACTGTTTTTT	CASSIGARSEKLFF
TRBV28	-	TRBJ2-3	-	TGTGCCAGCAGTCCTACCGGCGGGGTTAGCACAGATACGCAGTATTTT	CASSPTGGVSTDTQYF
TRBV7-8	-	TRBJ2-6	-	TGTGCCAGCAGCGCGCGGACGGCCACGGGAGCCAACGTCCTGACTTTC	CASSARTATGANVLTF